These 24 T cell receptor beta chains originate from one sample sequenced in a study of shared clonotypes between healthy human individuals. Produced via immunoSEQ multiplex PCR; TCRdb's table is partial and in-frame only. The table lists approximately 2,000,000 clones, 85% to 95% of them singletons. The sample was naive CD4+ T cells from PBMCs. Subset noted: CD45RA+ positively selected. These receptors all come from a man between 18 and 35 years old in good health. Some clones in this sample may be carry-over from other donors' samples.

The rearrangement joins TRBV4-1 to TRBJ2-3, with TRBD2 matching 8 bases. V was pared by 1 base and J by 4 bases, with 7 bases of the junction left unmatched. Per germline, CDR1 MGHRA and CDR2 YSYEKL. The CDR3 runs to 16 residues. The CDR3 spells CASSQGSGRKADTQYF. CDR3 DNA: TGCGCCAGCAGCCAAGGGAGCGGGAGAAAGGCAGATACGCAGTATTTT.

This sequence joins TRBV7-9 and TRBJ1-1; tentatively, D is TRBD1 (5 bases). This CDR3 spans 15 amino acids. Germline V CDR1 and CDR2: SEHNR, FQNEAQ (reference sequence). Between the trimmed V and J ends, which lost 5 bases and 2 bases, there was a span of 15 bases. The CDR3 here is CASSRQQAQNTEAFF. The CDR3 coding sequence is TGTGCCAGCAGCCGACAACAGGCTCAAAACACTGAAGCTTTCTTT.

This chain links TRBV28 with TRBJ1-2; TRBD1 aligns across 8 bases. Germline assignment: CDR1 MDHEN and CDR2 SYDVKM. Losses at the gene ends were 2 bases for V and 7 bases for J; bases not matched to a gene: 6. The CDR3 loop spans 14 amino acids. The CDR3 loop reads CASSLPAGGLGYTF. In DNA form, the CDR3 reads TGTGCCAGCAGTTTACCCGCAGGGGGCCTTGGCTACACCTTC.

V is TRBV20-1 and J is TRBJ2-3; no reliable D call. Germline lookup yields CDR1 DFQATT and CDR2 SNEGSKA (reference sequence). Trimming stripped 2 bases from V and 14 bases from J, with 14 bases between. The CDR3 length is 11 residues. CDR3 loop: CSARPPGSLYF. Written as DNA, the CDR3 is TGCAGTGCTAGACCCCCGGGTAGCTTGTATTTT.

The CDR3 loop is CASSVIGTSGEETQYF. The CDR3 coding sequence is TGTGCCAGCAGCGTAATAGGGACTAGCGGAGAAGAGACCCAGTACTTC. The rearrangement links TRBV5-6 to TRBJ2-5, with 11 bases aligning to TRBD2. V dropped 4 bases and J dropped 3; count of bases not matched to a gene: 8. From germline, CDR1 is SGHDT and CDR2 YYEEEE. The CDR3 is made up of 16 amino acids.

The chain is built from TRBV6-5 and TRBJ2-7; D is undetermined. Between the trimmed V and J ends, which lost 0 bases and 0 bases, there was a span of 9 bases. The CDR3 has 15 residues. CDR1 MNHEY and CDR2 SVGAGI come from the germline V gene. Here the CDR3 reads CASSYSQAYSYEQYF. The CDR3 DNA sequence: TGTGCCAGCAGTTACTCGCAGGCGTACTCCTACGAGCAGTACTTC.

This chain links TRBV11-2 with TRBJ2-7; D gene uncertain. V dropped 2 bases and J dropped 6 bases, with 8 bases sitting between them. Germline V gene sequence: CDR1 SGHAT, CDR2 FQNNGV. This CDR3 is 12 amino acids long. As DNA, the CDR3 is TGTGCCAGCAGCTTATTCGGGTTCGAGCAGTACTTC. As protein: CASSLFGFEQYF. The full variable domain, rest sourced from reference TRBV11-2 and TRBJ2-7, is EAGVAQSPRYKIIEKRQSVAFWCNPISGHATLYWYQQILGQGPKLLIQFQNNGVVDDSQLPKDRFSAERLKGVDSTLKIQPAKLEDSAVYLCASSLFGFEQYFGPGTRLTVT.

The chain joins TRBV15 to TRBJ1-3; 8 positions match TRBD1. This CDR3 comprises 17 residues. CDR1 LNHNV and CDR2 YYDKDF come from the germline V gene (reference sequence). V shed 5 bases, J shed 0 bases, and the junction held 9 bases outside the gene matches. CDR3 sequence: CATSYRTGTGSGNTIYF. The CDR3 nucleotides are TGTGCCACCAGCTACCGGACAGGGACGGGCTCTGGAAACACCATATATTTT.

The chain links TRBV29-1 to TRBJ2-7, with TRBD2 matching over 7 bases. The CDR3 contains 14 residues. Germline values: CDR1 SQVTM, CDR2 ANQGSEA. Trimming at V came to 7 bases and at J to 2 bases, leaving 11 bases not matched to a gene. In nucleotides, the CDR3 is TGCAGCGCGGGCGGACTAGGGGCCCCCTACGAGCAGTACTTC. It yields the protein CSAGGLGAPYEQYF.

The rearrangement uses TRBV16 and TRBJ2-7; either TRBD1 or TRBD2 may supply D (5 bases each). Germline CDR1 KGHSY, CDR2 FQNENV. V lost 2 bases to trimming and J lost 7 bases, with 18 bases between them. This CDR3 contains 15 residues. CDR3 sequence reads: CASSQQGALPGEQYF. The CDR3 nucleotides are TGTGCCAGCAGCCAACAAGGGGCCCTCCCGGGAGAGCAGTACTTC. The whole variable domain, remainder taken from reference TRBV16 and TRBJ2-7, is GEEVAQTPKHLVRGEGQKAKLYCAPIKGHSYVFWYQQVLKNEFKFLISFQNENVFDETGMPKERFSAKCLPNSPCSLEIQATKLEDSAVYFCASSQQGALPGEQYFGPGTRLTVT.

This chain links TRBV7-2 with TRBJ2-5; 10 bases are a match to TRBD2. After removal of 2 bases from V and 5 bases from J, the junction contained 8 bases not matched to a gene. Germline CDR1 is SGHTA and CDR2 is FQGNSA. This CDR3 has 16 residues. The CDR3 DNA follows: TGTGCCAGCAGCTTACCGACTAGCGGGCGAAGGGAGACCCAGTACTTC. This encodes CASSLPTSGRRETQYF. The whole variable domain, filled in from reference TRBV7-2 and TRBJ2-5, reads GAGVSQSPSNKVTEKGKDVELRCDPISGHTALYWYRQSLGQGLEFLIYFQGNSAPDKSGLPSDRFSAERTGGSVSTLTIQRTQQEDSAVYLCASSLPTSGRRETQYFGPGTRLLVL.

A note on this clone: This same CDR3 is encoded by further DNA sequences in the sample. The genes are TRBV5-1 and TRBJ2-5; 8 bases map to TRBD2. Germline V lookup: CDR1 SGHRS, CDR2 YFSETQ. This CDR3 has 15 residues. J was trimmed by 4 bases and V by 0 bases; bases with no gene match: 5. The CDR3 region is CASSLAGTSGETQYF. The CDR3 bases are TGCGCCAGCAGCTTGGCCGGCACTAGCGGAGAGACCCAGTACTTC.

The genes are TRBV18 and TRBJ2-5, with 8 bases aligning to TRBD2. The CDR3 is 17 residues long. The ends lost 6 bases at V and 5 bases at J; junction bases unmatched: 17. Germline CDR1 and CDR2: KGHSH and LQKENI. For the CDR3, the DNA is TGTGCCAGCTCCCGAGCCCAAGCGGGGGCCTTGGGGGAGACCCAGTACTTC. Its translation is CASSRAQAGALGETQYF.

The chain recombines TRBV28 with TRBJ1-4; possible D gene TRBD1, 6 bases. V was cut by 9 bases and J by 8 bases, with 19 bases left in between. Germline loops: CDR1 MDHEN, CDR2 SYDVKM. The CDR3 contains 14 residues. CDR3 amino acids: CASSPGTGPEKLFF. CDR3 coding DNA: TGTGCCAGTTCCCCCGGCACAGGGCCCGAAAAACTGTTTTTT.

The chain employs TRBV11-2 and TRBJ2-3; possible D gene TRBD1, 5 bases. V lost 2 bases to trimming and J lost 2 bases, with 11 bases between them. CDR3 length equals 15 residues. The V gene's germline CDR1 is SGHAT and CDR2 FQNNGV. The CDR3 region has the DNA TGTGCCAGCAGCTTACAGGGCTGGTTCACAGATACGCAGTATTTT. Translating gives CASSLQGWFTDTQYF.

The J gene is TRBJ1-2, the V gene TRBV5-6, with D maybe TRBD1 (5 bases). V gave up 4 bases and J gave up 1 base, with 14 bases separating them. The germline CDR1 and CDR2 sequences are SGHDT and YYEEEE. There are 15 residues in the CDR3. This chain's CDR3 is CASSRRQRLNYGYTF. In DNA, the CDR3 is TGTGCCAGCAGCCGCCGACAGAGACTTAACTATGGCTACACCTTC.

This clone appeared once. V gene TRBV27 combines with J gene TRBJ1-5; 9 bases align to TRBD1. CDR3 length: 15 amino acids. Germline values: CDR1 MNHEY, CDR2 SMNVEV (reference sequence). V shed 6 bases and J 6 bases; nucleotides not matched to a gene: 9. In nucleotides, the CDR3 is TGTGCCAGCAGGGGCACAGGGGGCCGTGGTCAGCCCCAGCATTTT. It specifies CASRGTGGRGQPQHF.

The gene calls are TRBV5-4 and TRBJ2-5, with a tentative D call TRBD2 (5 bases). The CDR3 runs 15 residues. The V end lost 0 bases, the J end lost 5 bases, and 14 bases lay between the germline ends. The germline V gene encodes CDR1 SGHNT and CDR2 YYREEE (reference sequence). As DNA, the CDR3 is TGTGCCAGCAGCTTGGCCGTGGGTACGGGGGAGACCCAGTACTTC. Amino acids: CASSLAVGTGETQYF.

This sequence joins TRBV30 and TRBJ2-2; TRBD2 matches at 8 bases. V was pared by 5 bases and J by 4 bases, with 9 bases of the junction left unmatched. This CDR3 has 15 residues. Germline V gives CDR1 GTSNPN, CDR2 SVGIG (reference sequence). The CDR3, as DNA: TGTGCCTGGGGAACGCTCGGGACTAGCACCGGGGAGCTGTTTTTT. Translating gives CAWGTLGTSTGELFF.

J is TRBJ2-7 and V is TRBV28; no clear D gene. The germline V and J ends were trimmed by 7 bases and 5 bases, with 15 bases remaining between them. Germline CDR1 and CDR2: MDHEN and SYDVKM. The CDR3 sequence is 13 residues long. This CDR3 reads CASTNPQTHEQYF. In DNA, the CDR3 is TGTGCCAGCACCAACCCCCAAACCCACGAGCAGTACTTC.

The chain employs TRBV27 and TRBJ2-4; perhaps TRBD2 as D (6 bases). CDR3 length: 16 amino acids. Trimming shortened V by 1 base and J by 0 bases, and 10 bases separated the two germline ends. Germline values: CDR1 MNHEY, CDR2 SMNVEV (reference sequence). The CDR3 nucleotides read TGTGCCAGCAGTTTATTTAGCGGTGTAGCCAAAAACATTCAGTACTTC. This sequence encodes CASSLFSGVAKNIQYF.

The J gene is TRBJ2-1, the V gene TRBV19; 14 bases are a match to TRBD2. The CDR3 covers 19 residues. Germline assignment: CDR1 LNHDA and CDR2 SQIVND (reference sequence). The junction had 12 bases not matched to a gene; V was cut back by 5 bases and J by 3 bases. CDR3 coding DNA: TGTGCCAGTAGTTCACGGACTAGCGGGAGGCCGAAAATCTACAATGAGCAGTTCTTC. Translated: CASSSRTSGRPKIYNEQFF.

CDR3 coding DNA: TGTGCCAGCAGCTCCTTTCCGGGAAATTCACCCCTCCACTTT. Protein product: CASSSFPGNSPLHF. V and J are TRBV7-9 and TRBJ1-6, with D hard to call. Germline V CDR1 and CDR2: SEHNR, FQNEAQ (reference sequence). The CDR3 sequence is 14 residues long. Trimming shortened V by 4 bases and J by 7 bases, and 11 bases separated the two germline ends.

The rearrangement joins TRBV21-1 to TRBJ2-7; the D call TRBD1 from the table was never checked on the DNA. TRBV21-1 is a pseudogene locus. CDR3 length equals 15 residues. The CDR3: CASNIRDRSSYEQYF. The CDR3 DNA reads TGTGCCAGCAACATACGGGACAGGAGCTCCTACGAGCAGTACTTC.